A single sample is the source of the 26 T cell receptor beta chains below, sequenced in a study of T cell responses to AZD1222 COVID-19 vaccine. The method was immunoSEQ multiplex PCR; TCRdb's version includes in-frame clones alone and lacks a portion of them. This sample yields roughly 140,000 clones, of which 88% are seen a single time; less than 2.5% belongs to the top ten. The input for sequencing was peripheral blood, taken on day 0 of AZD1222 vaccination. The receptors originated from an adult in good health.

The gene calls are TRBV5-4 and TRBJ1-1; 8 bases match TRBD1. The V segment lost 4 bases and the J segment 1 base; nucleotides outside the gene matches: 3. The CDR3 is made up of 14 amino acids. The germline V gene has CDR1 SGHNT and CDR2 YYREEE (reference sequence). The CDR3 reads CASSQGAGNTEAFF. CDR3 sequence (DNA): TGTGCCAGCAGCCAGGGGGCGGGGAACACTGAAGCTTTCTTT.

The CDR3, as DNA: TGCAGTGCTAGTGCGGGGGCAGGTCAGCCCCAGCATTTT. This translates into CSASAGAGQPQHF. The chain uses TRBV20-1 and TRBJ1-5, with a tentative D call TRBD1 (6 bases). Germline values: CDR1 DFQATT, CDR2 SNEGSKA (reference sequence). V lost 3 bases to trimming and J lost 6 bases, with 12 bases between them. The CDR3 contains 13 residues.

The genes are TRBV15 and TRBJ2-3; TRBD1 agrees at 7 bases. The ends lost 0 bases at V and 0 bases at J; junction bases unmatched: 3. This CDR3 contains 16 residues. CDR1 is LNHNV, CDR2 YYDKDF, per germline (reference sequence). The CDR3 region is CATSRDGTASTDTQYF. The CDR3 DNA sequence: TGTGCCACCAGCAGAGATGGGACAGCTAGCACAGATACGCAGTATTTT.

The chain combines TRBV5-5 with TRBJ2-7, with unresolved D. The CDR3 contains 12 residues. V lost 4 bases to trimming and J lost 0 bases, with 5 bases between them. Germline assignment: CDR1 SGHKS and CDR2 YYEKEE (reference sequence). The CDR3 here is CASSATSYEQYF. DNA for the CDR3: TGTGCCAGCAGCGCCACCTCCTACGAGCAGTACTTC.

The gene calls are TRBV7-9 and TRBJ1-2; possibly TRBD1 for D (6 bases). Per germline, CDR1 SEHNR and CDR2 FQNEAQ (reference sequence). V lost 3 bases, J lost 5 bases, and 13 bases lay in between. The CDR3 runs to 14 residues. The CDR3 is CASSLAPGDYGYTF. CDR3 sequence (DNA): TGTGCCAGCAGCTTGGCCCCAGGGGATTATGGCTACACCTTC.

The chain uses TRBV2 and TRBJ2-7; 7 positions agree with TRBD1. The CDR3 contains 14 residues. Germline V CDR1 and CDR2: SNHLY, FYNNEI. With 9 bases clipped from V and 4 bases from J, the junction kept 12 bases outside the gene matches. CDR3 residues: CASDPRQGLYEQYF. Written as DNA, the CDR3 is TGTGCCAGTGATCCGAGACAGGGATTGTACGAGCAGTACTTC. Looking up the rest from reference TRBV2 and TRBJ2-7 gives the full variable domain: EPEVTQTPSHQVTQMGQEVILRCVPISNHLYFYWYRQILGQKVEFLVSFYNNEISEKSEIFDDQFSVERPDGSNFTLKIRSTKLEDSAMYFCASDPRQGLYEQYFGPGTRLTVT.

V and J are TRBV7-8 and TRBJ1-3; TRBD1 is a possible D gene (6 bases). V lost 6 bases to trimming and J lost 2 bases, with 8 bases between them. The CDR3 totals 13 residues. Germline assignment: CDR1 SGHVS and CDR2 FQNEAQ. CDR3 amino acids: CASRPGAGNTIYF. The CDR3 DNA reads as TGTGCCAGCAGACCAGGGGCTGGAAACACCATATATTTT.

The chain is built from TRBV12-3 or TRBV12-4 and TRBJ2-2; 7 positions agree with TRBD1. The CDR3 extends over 13 amino acids. V lost 2 bases to trimming and J lost 6 bases; unmatched junction nucleotides: 0. The CDR3 nucleotides are TGTGCCAGCAGTTTACAGGGGGCCGGGGAGCTGTTTTTT. As protein: CASSLQGAGELFF.

The chain is built from TRBV6-2 or TRBV6-3 and TRBJ1-5, with 11 bases lining up with TRBD1. With 5 bases clipped from V and 5 bases from J, the junction kept 5 bases outside the gene matches. The CDR3 is 15 amino acids. Germline V CDR1 and CDR2: MNHEY, SVGEGT. CDR3 bases: TGTGCCAGCAGTACCGGACAGGGGGCCCATCAGCCCCAGCATTTT. This translates into CASSTGQGAHQPQHF.

The rearrangement joins TRBV5-4 to TRBJ1-2; D gene ambiguous. In germline, CDR1 is SGHNT, CDR2 YYREEE (reference sequence). V lost 1 base, J lost 7 bases, and 8 bases lay in between. The CDR3 is made up of 12 amino acids. The CDR3 spells CASSLRGLGYTF. CDR3 DNA: TGTGCCAGCAGCTTGCGGGGTCTTGGCTACACCTTC.

Only one count was recorded for this clone. CDR3 DNA: TGTGCCAGCAGCCAGGGTCCTTCCCTCTATGGCTACACCTTC. Its protein is CASSQGPSLYGYTF. The chain recombines TRBV7-2 with TRBJ1-2, with a possible D match to TRBD1 (5 bases). Germline V gives CDR1 SGHTA, CDR2 FQGNSA. V shed 5 bases and J shed 4 bases, with 14 bases lying between them. The CDR3 is 14 amino acids.

The DNA of the CDR3 is TGTGCCAGCCAGGGTGGCGAGTCACCCCTCCACTTT. It encodes CASQGGESPLHF. V and J are TRBV28 and TRBJ1-6; possible D gene TRBD1, 5 bases. This CDR3 region has 12 residues. Trimming cost V 8 bases and J 10 bases, with 12 bases left between them. The germline V gene has CDR1 MDHEN and CDR2 SYDVKM.

A word on this clone: This sample also contains other DNA sequences that code for the same CDR3. This rearrangement joins TRBV2 to TRBJ2-2, with D hard to call. The CDR3 runs to 12 residues. The germline V gene has CDR1 SNHLY and CDR2 FYNNEI. Trimming stripped 2 bases from V and 8 bases from J, with 6 bases between. CDR3: CASSERRGELFF. CDR3 nucleotides: TGTGCCAGCAGTGAACGTAGGGGGGAGCTGTTTTTT.

CDR3 protein: CASSQEESSYNEQFF. Here the CDR3 DNA reads TGTGCCAGCAGCCAGGAGGAAAGCTCCTACAATGAGCAGTTCTTC. The chain recombines TRBV14 with TRBJ2-1; D possibly corresponds to TRBD2 (5 bases). CDR1 and CDR2 (germline): SGHDN, FVKESK. The ends were cut back, 3 bases at V and 0 bases at J, with 9 bases in the middle. The CDR3 has 15 amino acids.

This chain connects TRBV6-4 to TRBJ1-5; D remains unclear. This CDR3 comprises 13 residues. Germline V gene sequence: CDR1 MRHNA, CDR2 SNTAGT. V lost 2 bases, J lost 4 bases, and 6 bases lay in between. As DNA, the CDR3 is TGTGCCAGCAGTGACCAGACTAATCAGCCCCAGCATTTT. It translates to CASSDQTNQPQHF.

The V call is TRBV11-3, the J call TRBJ2-7; 9 bases fit TRBD1. This CDR3 is built from 14 residues. V lost 5 bases and J lost 1; bases outside the gene matches: 3. Germline V gives CDR1 SGHNT, CDR2 YENEEA. CDR3 DNA sequence: TGTGCCAGCAGCCAAGGGACAGGGTCCTACGAGCAGTACTTC. This encodes CASSQGTGSYEQYF.

The chain employs TRBV6-1 and TRBJ1-5; no reliable D call. This CDR3 is built from 13 residues. Per the germline V gene, CDR1 is MNHNS and CDR2 is SASEGT. With 3 bases removed from V and 7 bases from J, the gap between germline ends came to 10 bases. This chain's CDR3 is CASSDQGIQPQHF. The CDR3 nucleotides are TGTGCCAGCAGTGATCAAGGGATCCAGCCCCAGCATTTT.

This sequence joins TRBV27 and TRBJ2-1; 9 positions match TRBD1. Germline CDR1 is MNHEY and CDR2 is SMNVEV (reference sequence). Trimming took 5 bases from V and 8 from J; bases not matched to a gene: 16. The CDR3 totals 17 residues. CDR3: CASSKTGTGWKIDEQFF. CDR3 bases: TGTGCCAGCAGTAAAACCGGGACAGGGTGGAAAATCGATGAGCAGTTCTTC.

The rearrangement joins TRBV30 to TRBJ2-3; 13 bases agree with TRBD2. V lost 5 bases to trimming and J lost 6 bases; unmatched junction nucleotides: 14. This CDR3 has 17 amino acids. Germline CDR1 reads GTSNPN; CDR2 reads SVGIG (reference sequence). This CDR3 is CAWGGGTSGVPRDTQYF. Written as DNA, the CDR3 is TGTGCCTGGGGCGGCGGGACTAGCGGGGTCCCTAGGGATACGCAGTATTTT.

The V and J genes are TRBV24-1 and TRBJ2-6; D is ambiguous. Germline V CDR1 and CDR2: KGHDR, SFDVKD. CDR3 length: 12 residues. V lost 9 bases and J lost 0, with 2 bases in between. In DNA form, the CDR3 reads TGTGCCACCGGCTCTGGGGCCAACGTCCTGACTTTC. Its translation is CATGSGANVLTF.

The rearrangement joins TRBV6-5 to TRBJ1-1; weak D call: TRBD1 (6 bases). The CDR3 covers 14 residues. The V end was cut by 7 bases, the J end by 7 bases, with 19 bases between. Germline V lookup: CDR1 MNHEY, CDR2 SVGAGI. CDR3 nucleotides: TGTGCCAGCACCCGCGGACAGTGGGGGGATGAAGCTTTCTTT. Translating it yields CASTRGQWGDEAFF.

The chain combines TRBV28 with TRBJ2-7; 8 bases match TRBD1. CDR1 and CDR2 from the germline V gene are MDHEN and SYDVKM. The V gene end was trimmed by 4 bases and the J gene end by 5 bases; junction bases not matched to a gene: 4. The CDR3 runs to 13 residues. The CDR3 region has the DNA TGTGCCAGCAGTTCGGACAGGGTCCACGAGCAGTACTTC. Protein product: CASSSDRVHEQYF.

The rearrangement joins TRBV5-4 to TRBJ1-1; the match to TRBD1 covers 7 bases. The V segment lost 3 bases and the J segment 4 bases; nucleotides outside the gene matches: 6. The CDR3 has 14 residues. Germline V lookup: CDR1 SGHNT, CDR2 YYREEE (reference sequence). CDR3 sequence reads: CASSYIQGSTEAFF. The DNA of the CDR3 is TGTGCCAGCAGCTACATACAGGGGAGCACTGAAGCTTTCTTT.

This chain uses TRBV5-1 with TRBJ2-7, with D hard to call. CDR3 length equals 16 residues. The germline V and J ends were trimmed by 4 bases and 0 bases, with 17 bases remaining between them. Germline CDR1 and CDR2: SGHRS and YFSETQ. This chain's CDR3 is CASSLDPKFSSYEQYF. The DNA of the CDR3 is TGCGCCAGCAGCCTGGATCCCAAATTCAGCTCCTACGAGCAGTACTTC.

The chain has TRBV3-1 (or the pseudogene TRBV3-2) and TRBJ1-3; a weak D match, TRBD1 (5 bases). The V and J ends lost 11 bases and 1 base respectively, with 12 bases between them. The CDR3 covers 13 residues. The V gene's germline CDR1 is LGHDT and CDR2 YNNKEL (reference sequence). The CDR3 DNA follows: TGTGCCGCACGGAGGGGTTCTGGAAACACCATATATTTT. It is translated as CAARRGSGNTIYF.

The V gene is TRBV5-1, the J gene TRBJ2-1, with 11 bases identical to TRBD2. The CDR3 runs to 13 residues. Trimming at V came to 5 bases and at J to 5 bases, leaving 0 bases not matched to a gene. Germline CDR1 reads SGHRS; CDR2 reads YFSETQ. CDR3 amino acids: CASRTSGNNEQFF. The CDR3 nucleotides read TGCGCCAGCAGGACTAGCGGGAACAATGAGCAGTTCTTC.